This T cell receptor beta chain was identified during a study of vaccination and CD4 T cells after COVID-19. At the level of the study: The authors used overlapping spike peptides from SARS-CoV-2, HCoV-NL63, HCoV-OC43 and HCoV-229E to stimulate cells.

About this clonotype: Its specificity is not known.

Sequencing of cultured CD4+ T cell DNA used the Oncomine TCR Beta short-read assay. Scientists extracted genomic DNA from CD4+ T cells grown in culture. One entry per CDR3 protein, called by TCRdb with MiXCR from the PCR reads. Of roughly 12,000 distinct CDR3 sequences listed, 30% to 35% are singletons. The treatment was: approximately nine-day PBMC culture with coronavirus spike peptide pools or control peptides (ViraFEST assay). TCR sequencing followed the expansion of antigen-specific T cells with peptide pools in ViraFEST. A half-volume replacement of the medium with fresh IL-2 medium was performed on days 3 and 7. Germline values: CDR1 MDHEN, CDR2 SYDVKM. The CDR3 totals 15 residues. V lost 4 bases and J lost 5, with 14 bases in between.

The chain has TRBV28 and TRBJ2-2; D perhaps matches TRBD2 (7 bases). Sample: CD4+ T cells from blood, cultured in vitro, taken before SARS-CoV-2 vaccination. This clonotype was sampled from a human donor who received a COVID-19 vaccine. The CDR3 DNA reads TGTGCCAGCAGTTGGGGGGGGCGCAGGACCGGGGAGCTGTTTTTT. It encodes CASSWGGRRTGELFF. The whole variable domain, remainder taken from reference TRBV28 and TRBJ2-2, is DVKVTQSSRYLVKRTGEKVFLECVQDMDHENMFWYRQDPGLGLRLIYFSYDVKMKEKGDIPEGYSVSREKKERFSLILESASTNQTSMYLCASSWGGRRTGELFFGEGSRLTVL.